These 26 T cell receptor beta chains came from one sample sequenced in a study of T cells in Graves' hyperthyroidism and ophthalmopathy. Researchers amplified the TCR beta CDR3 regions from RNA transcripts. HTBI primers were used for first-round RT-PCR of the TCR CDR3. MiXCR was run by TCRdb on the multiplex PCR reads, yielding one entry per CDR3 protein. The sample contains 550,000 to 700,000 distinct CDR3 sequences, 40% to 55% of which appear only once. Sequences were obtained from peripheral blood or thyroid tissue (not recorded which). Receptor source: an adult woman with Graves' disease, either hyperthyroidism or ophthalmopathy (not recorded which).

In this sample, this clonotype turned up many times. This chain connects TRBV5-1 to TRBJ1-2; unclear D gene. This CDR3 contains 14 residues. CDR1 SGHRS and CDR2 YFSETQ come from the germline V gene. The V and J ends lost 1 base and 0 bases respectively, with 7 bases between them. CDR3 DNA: TGCGCCAGCAGCTTGCCAACTACTAACTATGGCTACACCTTC. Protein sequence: CASSLPTTNYGYTF.

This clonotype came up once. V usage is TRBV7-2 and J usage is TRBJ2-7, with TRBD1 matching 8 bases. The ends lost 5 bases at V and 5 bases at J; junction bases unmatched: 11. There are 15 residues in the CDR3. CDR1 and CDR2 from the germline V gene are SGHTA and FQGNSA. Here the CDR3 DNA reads TGTGCCAGCAGCCCCTTTGCGCAGGGGGCCCACGAGCAGTACTTC. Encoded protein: CASSPFAQGAHEQYF.

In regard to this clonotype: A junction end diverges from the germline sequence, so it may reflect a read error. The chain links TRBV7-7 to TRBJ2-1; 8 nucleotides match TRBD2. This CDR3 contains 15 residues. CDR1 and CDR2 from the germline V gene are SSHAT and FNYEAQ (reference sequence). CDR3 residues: CASSLGIAGRGEQFF. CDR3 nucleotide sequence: TGTGCTAGCAGCCTCGGTATAGCGGGAAGGGGTGAGCAGTTCTTC.

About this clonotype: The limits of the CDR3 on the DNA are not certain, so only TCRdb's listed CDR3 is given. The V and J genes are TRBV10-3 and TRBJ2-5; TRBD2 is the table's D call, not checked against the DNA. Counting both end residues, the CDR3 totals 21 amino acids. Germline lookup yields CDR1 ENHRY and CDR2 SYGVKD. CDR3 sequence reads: CAISATTEDYGYTFGSGTQYF.

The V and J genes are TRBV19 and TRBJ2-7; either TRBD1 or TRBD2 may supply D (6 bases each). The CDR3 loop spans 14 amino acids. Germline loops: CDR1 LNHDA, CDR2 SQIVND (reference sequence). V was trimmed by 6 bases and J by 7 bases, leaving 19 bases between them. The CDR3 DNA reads TGTGCCAGTAGGACCTCGGGGGCTGGGGGAGAGCAGTACTTC. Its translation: CASRTSGAGGEQYF.

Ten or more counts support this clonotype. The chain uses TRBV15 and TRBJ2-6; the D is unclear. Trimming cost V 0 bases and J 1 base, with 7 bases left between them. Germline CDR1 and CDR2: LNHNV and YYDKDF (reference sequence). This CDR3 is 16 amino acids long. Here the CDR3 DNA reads TGTGCCACCAGCAGAGATAGGAGTTCTGGGGCCAACGTCCTGACTTTC. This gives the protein CATSRDRSSGANVLTF.

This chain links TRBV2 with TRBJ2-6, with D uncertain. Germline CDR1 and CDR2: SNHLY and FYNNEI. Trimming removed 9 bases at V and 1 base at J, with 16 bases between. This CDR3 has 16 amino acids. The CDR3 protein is CASEGWSRSGANVLTF. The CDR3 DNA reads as TGTGCCAGTGAAGGGTGGTCGAGGTCTGGGGCCAACGTCCTGACTTTC.

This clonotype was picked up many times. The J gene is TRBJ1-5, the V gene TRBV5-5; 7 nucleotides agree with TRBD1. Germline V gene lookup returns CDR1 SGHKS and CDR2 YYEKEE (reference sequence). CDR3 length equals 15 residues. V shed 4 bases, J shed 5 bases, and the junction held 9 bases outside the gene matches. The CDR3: CASSPTGTVDQPQHF. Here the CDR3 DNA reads TGTGCCAGCAGCCCGACCGGGACAGTCGATCAGCCCCAGCATTTT.

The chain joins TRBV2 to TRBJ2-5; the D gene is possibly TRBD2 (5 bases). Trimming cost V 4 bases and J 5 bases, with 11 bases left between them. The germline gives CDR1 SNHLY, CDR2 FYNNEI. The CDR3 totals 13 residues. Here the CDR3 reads CASSGTVGETQYF. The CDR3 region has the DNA TGTGCCAGCAGTGGGACTGTGGGGGAGACCCAGTACTTC.

CDR3 coding DNA: TGTGCCAGCACCCTGGGGGCCGGACAAGCCTACGAGCAGTACTTC. Its protein is CASTLGAGQAYEQYF. This sequence joins TRBV10-3 and TRBJ2-7; maybe TRBD1 (6 bases). There are 15 residues in the CDR3. V lost 10 bases and J lost 2, with 21 bases in between. Germline assignment: CDR1 ENHRY and CDR2 SYGVKD.

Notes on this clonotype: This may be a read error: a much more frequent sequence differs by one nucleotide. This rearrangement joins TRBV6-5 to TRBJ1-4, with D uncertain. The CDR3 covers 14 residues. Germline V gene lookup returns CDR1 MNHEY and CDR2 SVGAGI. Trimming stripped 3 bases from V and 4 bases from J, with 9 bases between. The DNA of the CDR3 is TGTGCCAGCAGTTATGTACGGGTTAATGAAAAACTGTTTTTT. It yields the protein CASSYVRVNEKLFF.

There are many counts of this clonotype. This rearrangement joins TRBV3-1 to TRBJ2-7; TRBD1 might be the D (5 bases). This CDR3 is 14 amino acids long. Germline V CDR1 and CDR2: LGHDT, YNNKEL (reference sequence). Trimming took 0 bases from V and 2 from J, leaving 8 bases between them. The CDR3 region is CASSQDVGPYEQYF. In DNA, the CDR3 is TGTGCCAGCAGCCAAGACGTGGGGCCCTACGAGCAGTACTTC.

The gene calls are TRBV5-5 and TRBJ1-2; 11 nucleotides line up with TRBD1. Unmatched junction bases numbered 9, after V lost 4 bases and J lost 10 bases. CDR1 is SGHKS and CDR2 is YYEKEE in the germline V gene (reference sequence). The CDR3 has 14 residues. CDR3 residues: CASSRRTGGYDYTF. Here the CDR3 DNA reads TGTGCCAGCAGCAGAAGGACAGGGGGCTACGACTACACCTTC.

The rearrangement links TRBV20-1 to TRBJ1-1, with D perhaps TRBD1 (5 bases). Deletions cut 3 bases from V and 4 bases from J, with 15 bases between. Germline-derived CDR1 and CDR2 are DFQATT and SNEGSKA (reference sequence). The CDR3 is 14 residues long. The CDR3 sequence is CSASVGTGGTEAFF. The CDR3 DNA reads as TGCAGTGCTAGCGTCGGCACGGGGGGCACTGAAGCTTTCTTT.

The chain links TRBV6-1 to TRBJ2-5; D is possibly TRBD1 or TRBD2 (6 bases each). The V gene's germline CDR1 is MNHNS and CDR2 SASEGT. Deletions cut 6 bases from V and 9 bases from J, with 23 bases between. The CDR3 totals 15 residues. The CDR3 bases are TGTGCCAGCAGCCTTCTGGGGGGCAGCACTCAGCCCCAGTACTTC. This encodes CASSLLGGSTQPQYF.

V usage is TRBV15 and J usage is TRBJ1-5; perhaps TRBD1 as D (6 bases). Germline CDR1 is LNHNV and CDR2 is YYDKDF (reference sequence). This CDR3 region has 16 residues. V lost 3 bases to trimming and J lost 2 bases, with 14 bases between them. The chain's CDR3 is CATSSEGVLGNQPQHF. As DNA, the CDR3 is TGTGCCACCAGCAGTGAGGGGGTGCTGGGCAATCAGCCCCAGCATTTT. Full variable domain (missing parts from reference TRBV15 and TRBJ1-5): DAMVIQNPRYQVTQFGKPVTLSCSQTLNHNVMYWYQQKSSQAPKLLFHYYDKDFNNEADTPDNFQSRRPNTSFCFLDIRSPGLGDTAMYLCATSSEGVLGNQPQHFGDGTRLSIL.

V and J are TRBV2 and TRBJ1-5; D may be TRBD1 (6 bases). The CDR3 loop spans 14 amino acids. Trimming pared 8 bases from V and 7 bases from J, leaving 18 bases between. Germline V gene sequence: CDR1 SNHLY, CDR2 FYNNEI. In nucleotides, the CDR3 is TGTGCCAGCCACGGGGCAGGGGTCGACCAGCCCCAGCATTTT. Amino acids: CASHGAGVDQPQHF.

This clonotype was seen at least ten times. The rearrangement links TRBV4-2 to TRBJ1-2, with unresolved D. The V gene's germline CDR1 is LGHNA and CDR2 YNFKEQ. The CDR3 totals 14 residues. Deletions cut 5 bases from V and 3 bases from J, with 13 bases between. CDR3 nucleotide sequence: TGTGCCAGCAGCGATAATGAAGGAGACTATGGCTACACCTTC. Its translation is CASSDNEGDYGYTF.

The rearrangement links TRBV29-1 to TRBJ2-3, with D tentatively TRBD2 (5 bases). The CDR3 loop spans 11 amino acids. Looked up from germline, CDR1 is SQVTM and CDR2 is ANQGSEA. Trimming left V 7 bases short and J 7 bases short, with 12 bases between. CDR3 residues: CSDPTGNTQYF. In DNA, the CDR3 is TGCAGCGACCCTACGGGAAATACGCAGTATTTT.

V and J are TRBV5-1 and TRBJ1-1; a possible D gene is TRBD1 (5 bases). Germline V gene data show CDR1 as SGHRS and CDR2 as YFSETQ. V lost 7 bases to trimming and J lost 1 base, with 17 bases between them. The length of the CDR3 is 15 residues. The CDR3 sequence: CASPAWGGANTEAFF. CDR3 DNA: TGCGCCAGCCCCGCCTGGGGGGGAGCGAACACTGAAGCTTTCTTT.

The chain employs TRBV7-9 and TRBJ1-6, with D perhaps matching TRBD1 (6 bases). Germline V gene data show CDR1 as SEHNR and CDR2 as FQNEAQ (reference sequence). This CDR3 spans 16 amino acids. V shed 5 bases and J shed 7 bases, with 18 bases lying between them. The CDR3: CASSGSRDMRNSPLHF. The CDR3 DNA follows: TGTGCCAGCAGCGGATCCCGGGACATGCGAAATTCACCCCTCCACTTT.

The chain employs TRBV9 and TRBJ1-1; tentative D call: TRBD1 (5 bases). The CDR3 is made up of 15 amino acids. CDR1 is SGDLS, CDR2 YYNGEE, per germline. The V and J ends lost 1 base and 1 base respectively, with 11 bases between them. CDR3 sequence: CASSVQQASNTEAFF. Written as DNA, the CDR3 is TGTGCCAGCAGCGTACAACAGGCCTCGAACACTGAAGCTTTCTTT.

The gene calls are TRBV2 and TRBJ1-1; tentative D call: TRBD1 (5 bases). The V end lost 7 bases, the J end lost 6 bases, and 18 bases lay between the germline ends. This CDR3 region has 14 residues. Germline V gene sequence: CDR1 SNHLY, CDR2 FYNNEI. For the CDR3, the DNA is TGTGCCAGCACTAGAACGGGGGGTATGGCTGAAGCTTTCTTT. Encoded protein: CASTRTGGMAEAFF.

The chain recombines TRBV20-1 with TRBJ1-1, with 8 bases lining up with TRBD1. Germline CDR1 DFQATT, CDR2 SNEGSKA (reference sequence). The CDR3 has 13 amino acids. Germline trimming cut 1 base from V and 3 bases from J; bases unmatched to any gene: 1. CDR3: CSARATGDTEAFF. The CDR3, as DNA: TGCAGTGCTAGAGCGACAGGGGACACTGAAGCTTTCTTT.

Written as DNA, the CDR3 is TGTGCCAGCAGTGAACCGGGACAGGGGGCTTACGAGCAGTACTTC. Translated, it gives CASSEPGQGAYEQYF. The chain links TRBV6-1 to TRBJ2-7, with 12 bases fitting TRBD1. Germline CDR1 is MNHNS and CDR2 is SASEGT. The CDR3 has 15 residues. V trimming: 2 bases; J trimming: 4 bases; junction bases outside the gene matches: 3.

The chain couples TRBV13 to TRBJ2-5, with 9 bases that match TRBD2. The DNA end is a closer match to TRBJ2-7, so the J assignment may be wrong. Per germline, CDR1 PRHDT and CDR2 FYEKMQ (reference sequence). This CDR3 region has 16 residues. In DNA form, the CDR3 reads TGTGCCAGCAGACTAGGCGGGGGGACTAGCCTCTACGAGCAGTACTTC. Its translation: CASRLGGGTSLYEQYF.